Sequencing of this TCR beta chain was carried out in a study of OX40 agonist ivuxolimab in advanced cancers. Trimming took off 8 bases at V and 1 base at J, with 9 bases between the two ends. The CDR3 loop spans 12 amino acids. Germline assignment: CDR1 MGHDK and CDR2 SYGVNS. As concerns this clone: What it binds is unknown.

It was autoimmune disease history or systemic immunosuppression that excluded patients. Clones were read by immunoSEQ multiplex PCR, and TCRdb kept only the in-frame ones, dropping some. The sample holds some 45,000 clones, 82% seen once. Whole-study results and caveats: Specificity for antigen went undetermined in the expanded peripheral T cells. Part of the nonresponder group also had normalized T-cell clonal expansion that was low. CD8+ T cells averaged more expanded clones than CD4+.

This sequence joins TRBV25-1 and TRBJ2-7; D tentatively reads TRBD1 or TRBD2 (5 bases each). The sequence came from an adult with an advanced solid tumor such as melanoma, head and neck, liver or kidney cancer. Sequenced here: CD4+ or CD8+ T cells sorted from blood, sampled in a trial of the OX40 agonist ivuxolimab. The CDR3 bases are TGTGCCAGCGGGACCTATTCCTACGAGCAGTACTTC. Amino acid sequence: CASGTYSYEQYF.